These T cell receptor beta chains were read from a single sample in a study of blood T cell repertoires in COVID-19. Here immunoSEQ multiplex PCR was the method, and the copy in TCRdb shows in-frame clones only, minus some. The sample has 95,000 to 150,000 clones, under 80% seen once; the top ten hold about 2.3%. The sequenced sample consisted of peripheral blood. The receptors derive from a man between 70 and 80 years old with acute or convalescent COVID-19. Both conserved end residues are part of each CDR3. D genes are given only for firm matches. A row's size may be missing; if present it is once, few, many or a size class.

V	D	J	size	DNA	CDR3
TRBV18	-	TRBJ2-3	few	TGTGCCAGCTCACCAGATACTAGCCTTCGCACAGATACGCAGTATTTT	CASSPDTSLRTDTQYF
TRBV4-1	TRBD1	TRBJ1-2	-	TGCGCCAGCAGCCAAGTCGCGGGACAGAACTATGGCTACACCTTC	CASSQVAGQNYGYTF
TRBV7-2	-	TRBJ1-6	few	TGTGCCAGCAGCTTAAGAAGGTCAGGGTTGGATAATTCACCCCTCCACTTT	CASSLRRSGLDNSPLHF
TRBV18	TRBD1	TRBJ1-2	once	TGTGCCAGCTCATCCGACAGGGCTAACTATGGCTACACCTTC	CASSSDRANYGYTF
TRBV7-8	-	TRBJ2-1	-	TGTGCCGGCATGAGGGGTGGGCGAACAGGGAACAATGAGCAGTTCTTC	CAGMRGGRTGNNEQFF
TRBV6-2/TRBV6-3	TRBD2	TRBJ2-3	-	TGTGCCAGCAGTCCAACTCGGACTAGCGGGGGGATCACAGATACGCAGTATTTT	CASSPTRTSGGITDTQYF
TRBV5-1	-	TRBJ1-1	-	TGCGCCAGCAGTTTCACCGGGACATCAAACACTGAAGCTTTCTTT	CASSFTGTSNTEAFF
TRBV2	-	TRBJ1-2	once	TGTGCCAGCAGTGACCAGGGATTCCACTATGGCTACACCTTC	CASSDQGFHYGYTF
TRBV25-1	TRBD2	TRBJ2-5	-	TGTGCCAGCAGTCCGTTTATAGCGGGGGGGACCCAGTACTTC	CASSPFIAGGTQYF
TRBV7-2	TRBD2	TRBJ2-1	once	TGTGCCAGCAGCTATAGCGGGGGGCTGGCGGATGAGCAGTTCTTC	CASSYSGGLADEQFF
TRBV19	-	TRBJ2-3	-	TGTGCCAGTAGTCAGACAGATTCTAGCACAGATACGCAGTATTTT	CASSQTDSSTDTQYF
TRBV7-2	TRBD1	TRBJ1-4	-	TGTGCCAGCAGTCGACAGGGTGAAAAACTGTTTTTT	CASSRQGEKLFF
TRBV9	TRBD1	TRBJ1-4	-	TGTGCCAGCAGCAAAGACAGGGGAACCTTTAATGAAAAACTGTTTTTT	CASSKDRGTFNEKLFF
TRBV12-3/TRBV12-4	TRBD1	TRBJ2-1	-	TGTGCCAGCACTTACAGGGGTGAGCAGTTCTTC	CASTYRGEQFF
TRBV5-6	-	TRBJ2-2	-	TGTGCCAGCAGCTTGTTAGCCGGGGAGCTGTTTTTT	CASSLLAGELFF
TRBV6-6	-	TRBJ2-3	-	TGTGCCAGCAGTTACTCAATGGGCACCACAGATACGCAGTATTTT	CASSYSMGTTDTQYF
TRBV5-1	-	TRBJ2-7	once	TGCGCCAGCAGCTTGTCTTCAGGGTTTACAGATGAGCAGTACTTC	CASSLSSGFTDEQYF